The text below deals with one T cell receptor (beta chain). The antigen is unknown. This entry comes from a study of cytomegalovirus exposure and HLA in healthy donors. Clones were read by immunoSEQ multiplex PCR, and TCRdb kept only the in-frame ones, dropping some. The sample gives 100,000 to 150,000 clones, 70% to 90% of which show up once; 1.5% to 2% is in the top ten. Findings of the study overall: For most TCR sequences rarity was the rule, although some public TCRs occurred in many donors. Subsequent analysis found a tendency for first-cohort TCR clusters to co-occur within the 95 to 150 validation repertoires.

With 2 bases clipped from V and 5 bases from J, the junction kept 6 bases outside the gene matches. Germline V CDR1 and CDR2: SQVTM, ANQGSEA. The CDR3 is 15 amino acids. The chain combines TRBV29-1 with TRBJ2-3; 11 bases map to TRBD2. The sequence was obtained from a woman younger than 30 in good health and CMV-seronegative. Sequencing was done on a sample of PBMCs. CDR3 in DNA: TGCAGCGTTGAAATAGCGGGAGGGCCCGGAGATACGCAGTATTTT. Protein product: CSVEIAGGPGDTQYF.